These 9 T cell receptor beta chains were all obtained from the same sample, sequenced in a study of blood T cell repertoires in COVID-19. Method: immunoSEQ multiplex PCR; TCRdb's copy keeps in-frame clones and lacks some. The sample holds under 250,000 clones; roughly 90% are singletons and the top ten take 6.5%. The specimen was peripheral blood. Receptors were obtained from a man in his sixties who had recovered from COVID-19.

CDR3 nucleotides: TGCGCCAGCAGCGCCGGGACTACTAAAGAGACCCAGTACTTC. Residues: CASSAGTTKETQYF. The rearrangement joins TRBV5-1 to TRBJ2-5; 7 bases are a match to TRBD2. The CDR3 loop spans 14 amino acids. Germline CDR1 is SGHRS and CDR2 is YFSETQ. V trimming: 4 bases; J trimming: 3 bases; junction bases outside the gene matches: 6.

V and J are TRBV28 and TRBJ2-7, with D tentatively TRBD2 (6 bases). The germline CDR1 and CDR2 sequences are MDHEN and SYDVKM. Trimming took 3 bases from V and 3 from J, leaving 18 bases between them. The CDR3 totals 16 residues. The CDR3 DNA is TGTGCCAGCAGTTTGGGGGGAAGGGGCCTCAACTACGAGCAGTACTTC. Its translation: CASSLGGRGLNYEQYF.

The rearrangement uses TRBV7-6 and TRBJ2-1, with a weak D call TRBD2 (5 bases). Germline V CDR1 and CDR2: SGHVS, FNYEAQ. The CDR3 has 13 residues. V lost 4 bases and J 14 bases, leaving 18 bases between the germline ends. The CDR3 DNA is TGTGCCAGCAGCTCAGAGGGCGGGCTACAAAAGTTCTTC. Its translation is CASSSEGGLQKFF.

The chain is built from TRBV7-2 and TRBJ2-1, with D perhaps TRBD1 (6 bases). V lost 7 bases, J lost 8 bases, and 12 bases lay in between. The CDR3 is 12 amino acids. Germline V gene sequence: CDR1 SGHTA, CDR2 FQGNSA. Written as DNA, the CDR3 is TGTGCCAGCAACACCCAGGGGTATGAGCAGTTCTTC. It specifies CASNTQGYEQFF.

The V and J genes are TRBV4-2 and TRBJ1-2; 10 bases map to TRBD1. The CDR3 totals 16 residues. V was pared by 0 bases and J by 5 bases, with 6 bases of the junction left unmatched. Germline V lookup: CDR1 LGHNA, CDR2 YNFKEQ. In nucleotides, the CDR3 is TGTGCCAGCAGCCAAGATCCCCGGGACAGGGGATATGGCTACACCTTC. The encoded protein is CASSQDPRDRGYGYTF.

CDR3 loop: CASSSWTGQNTEAFF. The CDR3 DNA reads as TGTGCCAGCAGCTCTTGGACAGGGCAGAACACTGAAGCTTTCTTT. This chain uses TRBV7-8 with TRBJ1-1; 8 bases line up with TRBD1. V gave up 4 bases and J gave up 1 base; unmatched junction bases: 5. This CDR3 is built from 15 residues. Germline CDR1 is SGHVS and CDR2 is FQNEAQ. Combining the CDR3 with reference TRBV7-8 and TRBJ1-1 gives the whole variable domain GAGVSQSPRYKVAKRGQDVALRCDPISGHVSLFWYQQALGQGPEFLTYFQNEAQLDKSGLPSDRFFAERPEGSVSTLKIQRTQQEDSAVYLCASSSWTGQNTEAFFGQGTRLTVV.

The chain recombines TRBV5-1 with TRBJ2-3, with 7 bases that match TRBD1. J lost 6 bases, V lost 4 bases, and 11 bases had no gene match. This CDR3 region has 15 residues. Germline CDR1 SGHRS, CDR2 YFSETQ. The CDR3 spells CASSPRGTPGDTQYF. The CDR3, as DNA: TGCGCCAGCAGCCCCAGGGGGACCCCGGGGGATACGCAGTATTTT.

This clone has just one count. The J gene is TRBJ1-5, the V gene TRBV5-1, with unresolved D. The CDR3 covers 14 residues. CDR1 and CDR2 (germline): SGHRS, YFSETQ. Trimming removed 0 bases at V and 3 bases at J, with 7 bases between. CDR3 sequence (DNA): TGCGCCAGCAGCTTGGATTCGGTCAATCAGCCCCAGCATTTT. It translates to CASSLDSVNQPQHF.

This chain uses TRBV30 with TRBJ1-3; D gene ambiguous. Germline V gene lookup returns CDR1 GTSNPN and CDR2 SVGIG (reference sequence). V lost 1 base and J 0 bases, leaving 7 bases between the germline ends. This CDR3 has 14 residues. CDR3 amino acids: CAWSASNSGNTIYF. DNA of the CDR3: TGTGCCTGGAGTGCGTCTAACTCTGGAAACACCATATATTTT.